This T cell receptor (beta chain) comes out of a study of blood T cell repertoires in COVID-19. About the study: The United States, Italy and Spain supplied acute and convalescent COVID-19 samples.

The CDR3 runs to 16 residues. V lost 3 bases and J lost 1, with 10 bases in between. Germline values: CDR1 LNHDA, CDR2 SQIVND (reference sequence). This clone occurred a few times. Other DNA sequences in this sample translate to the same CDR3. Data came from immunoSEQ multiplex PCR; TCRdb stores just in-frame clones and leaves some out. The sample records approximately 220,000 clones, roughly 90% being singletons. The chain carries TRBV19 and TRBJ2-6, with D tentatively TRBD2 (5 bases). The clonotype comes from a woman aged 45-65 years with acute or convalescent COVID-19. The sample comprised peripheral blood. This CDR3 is CASSISRGSGANVLTF. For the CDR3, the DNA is TGTGCCAGTAGTATTTCTCGGGGTTCTGGGGCCAACGTCCTGACTTTC.